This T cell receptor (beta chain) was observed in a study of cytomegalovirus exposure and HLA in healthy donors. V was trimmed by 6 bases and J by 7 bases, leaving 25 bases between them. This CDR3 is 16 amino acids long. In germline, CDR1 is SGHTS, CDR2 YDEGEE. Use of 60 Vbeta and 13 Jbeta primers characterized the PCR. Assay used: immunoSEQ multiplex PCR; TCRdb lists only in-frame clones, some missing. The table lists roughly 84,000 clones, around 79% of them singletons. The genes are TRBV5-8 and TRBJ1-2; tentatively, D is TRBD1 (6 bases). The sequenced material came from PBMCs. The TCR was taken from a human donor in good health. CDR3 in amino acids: CASNWGPPRGNTGYTF. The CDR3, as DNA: TGTGCCAGCAACTGGGGGCCACCCCGAGGGAATACTGGCTACACCTTC.